Following are 22 T cell receptor beta chains from one sample sequenced in a study of identical twins (dated by TCRdb to 2015 to 2016). The library was generated by 5' RACE. Reads for this sample came from an Illumina HiSeq 2000. TCRdb ran its own pipeline on the public reads, namely fastp trimming at Q25 and MiXCR clone calling, and kept in-frame beta chains. One record per CDR3 amino acid sequence lists the most common genes and DNA. The sample data list just under 550,000 distinct CDR3 sequences, and roughly 15% of these were observed just once. The top ten constitute roughly 0.44% of the sample. This sample was also put to use in a study of yellow fever vaccine responses in identical twins.

The sample comprised CD4+ T cells sorted from blood. All receptors come from a woman aged 18-29 years in good health.

This clonotype was found a few times. The rearrangement links TRBV12-5 to TRBJ2-2; no reliable D call. V gave up 2 bases and J gave up 0 bases, with 4 bases separating them. The germline CDR1 and CDR2 sequences are LGHNT and FRNRAP. CDR3 length: 14 amino acids. The DNA of the CDR3 is TGTGCTAGTGGTTTGTCAACGAACACCGGGGAGCTGTTTTTT. Translated: CASGLSTNTGELFF.

V usage is TRBV6-1 and J usage is TRBJ1-2, with D perhaps TRBD1 (5 bases). Trimming cost V 5 bases and J 0 bases, with 10 bases left between them. This CDR3 is 14 amino acids long. The germline V gene encodes CDR1 MNHNS and CDR2 SASEGT. The CDR3 sequence: CASSQGRANYGYTF. CDR3 DNA: TGTGCCAGCAGTCAGGGCCGCGCTAACTATGGCTACACCTTC.

The J gene is TRBJ1-6, the V gene TRBV3-1; TRBD1 might be the D (6 bases). In germline, CDR1 is LGHDT, CDR2 YNNKEL (reference sequence). CDR3 length equals 16 residues. The V end was cut by 2 bases, the J end by 6 bases, with 14 bases between. Here the CDR3 reads CASSQRNQGRNSPLHF. In DNA form, the CDR3 reads TGTGCCAGCAGCCAAAGAAACCAGGGGCGTAATTCACCCCTCCACTTT. The variable domain in full, completed from reference TRBV3-1 and TRBJ1-6, reads DTAVSQTPKYLVTQMGNDKSIKCEQNLGHDTMYWYKQDSKKFLKIMFSYNNKELIINETVPNRFSPKSPDKAHLNLHINSLELGDSAVYFCASSQRNQGRNSPLHFGNGTRLTVT.

The chain combines TRBV2 with TRBJ2-7, with 8 bases lining up with TRBD1. Germline loops: CDR1 SNHLY, CDR2 FYNNEI. This CDR3 region has 12 residues. The V gene end was trimmed by 6 bases and the J gene end by 3 bases; junction bases not matched to a gene: 1. CDR3 bases: TGTGCCAGCAGCGGACAGGGCTACGAGCAGTACTTC. This gives the protein CASSGQGYEQYF.

This clonotype has more than one count but fewer than ten. The V and J genes are TRBV2 and TRBJ1-1; D is unresolved. From germline, CDR1 is SNHLY and CDR2 FYNNEI. This CDR3 comprises 14 residues. V was clipped by 2 bases and J by 2 bases, with 9 bases between them. CDR3 nucleotide sequence: TGTGCCAGCAGTGAAAATGCGGGAAACACTGAAGCTTTCTTT. This codes for CASSENAGNTEAFF.

The chain carries TRBV18 and TRBJ2-1; D is possibly TRBD2 (5 bases). The germline gives CDR1 KGHSH, CDR2 LQKENI. The CDR3 extends over 11 amino acids. V was pared by 6 bases and J by 10 bases, with 10 bases between. The CDR3 bases are TGTGCCAGCTCGCCCCGGGGAGAGCAGTTCTTC. Translation: CASSPRGEQFF.

The chain couples TRBV5-1 to TRBJ1-2, with 10 bases that match TRBD1. From germline, CDR1 is SGHRS and CDR2 YFSETQ. The CDR3 spans 14 residues. Losses at the gene ends were 4 bases for V and 8 bases for J; bases not matched to a gene: 8. The CDR3 loop is CASSPGQGMEGYTF. CDR3 coding DNA: TGCGCCAGCAGCCCGGGACAGGGGATGGAAGGCTACACCTTC.

The chain recombines TRBV5-1 with TRBJ2-7; 11 nucleotides line up with TRBD2. Trimming cost V 5 bases and J 3 bases; bases outside gene matches: 4. The CDR3 sequence is 14 residues long. Germline-derived CDR1 and CDR2 are SGHRS and YFSETQ. The CDR3 here is CASSQGLAVYEQYF. CDR3 in DNA: TGCGCCAGCAGTCAGGGACTAGCGGTCTACGAGCAGTACTTC.

This clonotype was observed a handful of times. This sequence joins TRBV20-1 and TRBJ2-7; no definite D call. Germline CDR1 and CDR2: DFQATT and SNEGSKA (reference sequence). The ends were cut back, 7 bases at V and 6 bases at J, with 16 bases in the middle. This CDR3 spans 12 amino acids. CDR3 sequence (DNA): TGCAGTGGCGGTCGCAGCCCCTCCGAGCAGTACTTC. It translates to CSGGRSPSEQYF.

This chain connects TRBV2 to TRBJ1-6; possible D gene TRBD1, 5 bases. CDR3 length equals 14 residues. V lost 3 bases and J lost 14, with 17 bases in between. The germline gives CDR1 SNHLY, CDR2 FYNNEI. DNA of the CDR3: TGTGCCAGCAGTGAGCAGGGAGCGCAATTAACCCTCCACTTT. This encodes CASSEQGAQLTLHF. The full variable domain, completed using reference TRBV2 and TRBJ1-6, is EPEVTQTPSHQVTQMGQEVILRCVPISNHLYFYWYRQILGQKVEFLVSFYNNEISEKSEIFDDQFSVERPDGSNFTLKIRSTKLEDSAMYFCASSEQGAQLTLHFGNGTRLTVT.

This clonotype was recorded a few times. V and J are TRBV7-9 and TRBJ1-2, with D perhaps matching TRBD1 (6 bases). V was pared by 0 bases and J by 8 bases, with 19 bases between. This CDR3 spans 16 amino acids. Germline V CDR1 and CDR2: SEHNR, FQNEAQ (reference sequence). The CDR3 is CASSLALDRRVEGYTF. CDR3 coding DNA: TGTGCCAGCAGCTTAGCGCTAGACAGGCGCGTAGAGGGCTACACCTTC.

The chain joins TRBV11-1 to TRBJ2-1; 11 nucleotides line up with TRBD2. CDR1 and CDR2 (germline): SGHAT, FQDESV (reference sequence). V dropped 2 bases and J dropped 8; count of bases not matched to a gene: 5. The CDR3 totals 15 residues. In DNA form, the CDR3 reads TGTGCCAGCAGCTTACTCACTAGCGGGAGCTATGAGCAGTTCTTC. This encodes CASSLLTSGSYEQFF.

The chain couples TRBV18 to TRBJ2-7; 7 bases are a match to TRBD1. The junction had 11 bases not matched to a gene; V was cut back by 6 bases and J by 6 bases. The CDR3 consists of 14 residues. CDR1 and CDR2 (germline): KGHSH, LQKENI. This chain's CDR3 is CASSPASTGLEQYF. The CDR3 nucleotides read TGTGCCAGCTCGCCAGCCTCGACAGGGCTCGAGCAGTACTTC.

Ten or more counts support this clonotype. The chain employs TRBV5-1 and TRBJ2-2; D not resolved. The CDR3 contains 13 residues. The germline V gene has CDR1 SGHRS and CDR2 YFSETQ. V was pared by 1 base and J by 4 bases, with 5 bases between. CDR3 bases: TGCGCCAGCAGCTTGCTTAGCACCGGGGAGCTGTTTTTT. Translating it yields CASSLLSTGELFF.

This sequence joins TRBV5-1 and TRBJ1-4; 7 nucleotides align to TRBD1. The germline CDR1 and CDR2 sequences are SGHRS and YFSETQ. V shed 4 bases, J shed 3 bases, and the junction held 12 bases outside the gene matches. The CDR3 spans 17 residues. The CDR3 DNA sequence: TGCGCCAGCAGCCTCTTCTCAGGGGGGACTCCTAATGAAAAACTGTTTTTT. As protein: CASSLFSGGTPNEKLFF. Combining the CDR3 with reference TRBV5-1 and TRBJ1-4 gives the whole variable domain KAGVTQTPRYLIKTRGQQVTLSCSPISGHRSVSWYQQTPGQGLQFLFEYFSETQRNKGNFPGRFSGRQFSNSRSEMNVSTLELGDSALYLCASSLFSGGTPNEKLFFGSGTQLSVL.

This clonotype was counted only a few times. V is TRBV29-1 and J is TRBJ2-7; tentatively, D is TRBD1 (6 bases). V was clipped by 7 bases and J by 0 bases, with 10 bases between them. Germline CDR1 and CDR2: SQVTM and ANQGSEA. The CDR3 spans 12 residues. The CDR3 nucleotides read TGCAGCGCTCGGGACACCTCCTACGAGCAGTACTTC. This sequence encodes CSARDTSYEQYF.

The gene calls are TRBV6-1 and TRBJ2-2; no clear D gene. This CDR3 contains 14 residues. Germline CDR1 reads MNHNS; CDR2 reads SASEGT. V lost 7 bases and J lost 0, with 9 bases in between. The CDR3 loop is CASTLPANTGELFF. The CDR3 region has the DNA TGTGCCAGCACCCTCCCTGCGAACACCGGGGAGCTGTTTTTT.

The rearrangement uses TRBV15 and TRBJ2-1; possible D gene TRBD1, 6 bases. CDR1 is LNHNV, CDR2 YYDKDF, per germline (reference sequence). The CDR3 is made up of 12 amino acids. The V end was cut by 6 bases, the J end by 4 bases, with 7 bases between. The CDR3 region has the DNA TGTGCCACCAGGGACAGATACAATGAGCAGTTCTTC. As protein: CATRDRYNEQFF.

This clonotype has a handful of counts. The CDR3 region is CASSLGPFGNEQYV. Here the CDR3 DNA reads TGTGCCAGCAGCTTGGGACCCTTCGGCAACGAGCAGTACGTC. This chain uses TRBV5-6 with TRBJ2-7; D gene uncertain. CDR3 length equals 14 residues. CDR1 is SGHDT and CDR2 is YYEEEE in the germline V gene. The V and J ends lost 0 bases and 5 bases respectively, with 12 bases between them.

This clonotype has a single count. The rearrangement links TRBV4-1 to TRBJ2-1; 10 nucleotides align to TRBD1. V trimming: 3 bases; J trimming: 0 bases; junction bases outside the gene matches: 5. CDR3 length: 17 amino acids. The germline V gene encodes CDR1 MGHRA and CDR2 YSYEKL. This CDR3 is CASSQRQGAPSYNEQFF. As DNA, the CDR3 is TGCGCCAGCAGCCAGAGACAGGGGGCCCCCTCCTACAATGAGCAGTTCTTC.

The chain has TRBV5-1 and TRBJ2-5; 14 bases line up with TRBD2. This CDR3 contains 17 residues. Germline CDR1 reads SGHRS; CDR2 reads YFSETQ. The V segment lost 4 bases and the J segment 5 bases; nucleotides outside the gene matches: 10. CDR3: CASSPIGLAGGLETQYF. The CDR3 DNA reads TGCGCCAGCAGCCCCATCGGACTAGCGGGAGGCTTGGAGACCCAGTACTTC.

There are a few counts of this clonotype. The CDR3: CASKKPQGVRYGYTF. The CDR3 DNA reads as TGTGCCAGCAAGAAACCTCAGGGGGTCCGCTATGGCTACACCTTC. The chain employs TRBV2 and TRBJ1-2, with 7 bases aligning to TRBD1. This CDR3 has 15 residues. J gave up 4 bases and V 7 bases, and 12 bases lay outside the gene matches. The germline gives CDR1 SNHLY, CDR2 FYNNEI.